The entry that follows covers one T cell receptor (beta chain) sequence. Its cognate antigen is unknown. Authors' analysis steps: Because ImmunoSEQ provided only junction sequences with no quality scores, the filtering differed. Only in-frame clones appear in the TCRdb table, and some are missing; sequencing was by immunoSEQ multiplex PCR. That table is the source of V, J and clone size, and D and trimming were worked out from the DNA. The table records around 2,000,000 clones, roughly 95% of them present only once. This record belongs to a study of shared clonotypes between healthy human individuals. Study details: Researchers drew samples from two women and three men aged 18 to 49.

General study points: Non-shared clonotypes had lower generation probabilities than those shared by all four donors.

The CDR3 runs 13 residues. Trimming pared 4 bases from V and 3 bases from J, leaving 9 bases between. The germline CDR1 and CDR2 sequences are LNHDA and SQIVND (reference sequence). The origin of this receptor is a man younger than 30 in good health. The V call is TRBV19, the J call TRBJ1-2; possibly TRBD1 for D (6 bases). The sample taken for sequencing was naive CD4+ T cells sorted from blood. Subset meaning: CD45RA+ positively selected. DNA of the CDR3: TGTGCCAGTAGTAACAGGGCTCACTATGGCTACACCTTC. This codes for CASSNRAHYGYTF.